This TCR beta chain emerged from a study of T cells in Graves' hyperthyroidism and ophthalmopathy. There are a few counts of this clonotype. The target antigen is unknown. The study's findings and limits: Clonotypes that were expanded in thyroid above 0.001 mostly appeared in blood too. Ophthalmopathy was distinguished from stable hyperthyroidism by 13 V-J signatures.

Stable Graves' hyperthyroidism meant no ophthalmopathy progression within 18 months. Newly diagnosed hyperthyroidism patients aged 18 to 65 years had disease lasting under 2 months. CDR1 is MNHNY and CDR2 is SVGAGI in the germline V gene (reference sequence). Trimming removed 2 bases from V and 5 bases from J, with 6 bases in between. There are 12 residues in the CDR3. What was amplified from RNA transcripts were TCR beta CDR3 regions. The HTBI primer set served for first-round RT-PCR of the TCR CDR3. TCRdb ran MiXCR on the multiplex PCR reads and lists one entry per CDR3 protein. The table has some 760,000 distinct CDR3 sequences, 13% to 15% seen once; the top ten hold approximately 10%.

The sample consisted of blood. This sequence originates from a woman between 18 and 29 years old with Graves' hyperthyroidism. This sequence joins TRBV6-6 and TRBJ2-5; D is uncertain. In DNA, the CDR3 is TGTGCCAGCAGTTACGTTGGGGAGACCCAGTACTTC. Its protein is CASSYVGETQYF.